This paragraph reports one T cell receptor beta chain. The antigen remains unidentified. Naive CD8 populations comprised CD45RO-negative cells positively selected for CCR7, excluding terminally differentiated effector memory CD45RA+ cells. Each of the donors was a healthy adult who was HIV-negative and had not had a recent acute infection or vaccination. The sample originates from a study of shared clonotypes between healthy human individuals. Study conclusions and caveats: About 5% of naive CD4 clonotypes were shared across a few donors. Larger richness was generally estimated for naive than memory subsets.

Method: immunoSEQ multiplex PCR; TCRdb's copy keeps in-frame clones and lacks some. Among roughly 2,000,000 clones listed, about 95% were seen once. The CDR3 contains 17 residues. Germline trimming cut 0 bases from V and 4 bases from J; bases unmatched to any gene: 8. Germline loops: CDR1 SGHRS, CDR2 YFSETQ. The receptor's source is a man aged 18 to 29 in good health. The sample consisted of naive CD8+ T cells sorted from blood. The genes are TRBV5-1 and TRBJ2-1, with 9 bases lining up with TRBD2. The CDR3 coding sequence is TGCGCCAGCAGCTTGGATCTGATGCGGGGGGGTTACAATGAGCAGTTCTTC. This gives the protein CASSLDLMRGGYNEQFF.